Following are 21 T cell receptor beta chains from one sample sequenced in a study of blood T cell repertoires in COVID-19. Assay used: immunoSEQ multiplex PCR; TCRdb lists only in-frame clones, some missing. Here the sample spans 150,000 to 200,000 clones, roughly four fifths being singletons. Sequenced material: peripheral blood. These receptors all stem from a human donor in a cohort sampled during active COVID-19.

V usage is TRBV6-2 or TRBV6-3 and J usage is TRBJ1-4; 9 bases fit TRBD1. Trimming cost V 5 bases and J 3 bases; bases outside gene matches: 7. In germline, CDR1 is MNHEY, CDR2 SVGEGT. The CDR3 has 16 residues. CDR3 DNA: TGTGCCAGCAGTACCCCGGACAGGGGCGCTAATGAAAAACTGTTTTTT. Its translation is CASSTPDRGANEKLFF.

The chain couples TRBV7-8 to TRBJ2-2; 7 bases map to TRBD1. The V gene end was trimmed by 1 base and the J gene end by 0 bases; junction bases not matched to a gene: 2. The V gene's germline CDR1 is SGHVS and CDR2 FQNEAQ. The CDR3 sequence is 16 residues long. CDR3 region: CASSLVQGANTGELFF. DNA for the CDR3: TGTGCCAGCAGCTTAGTGCAGGGGGCGAACACCGGGGAGCTGTTTTTT.

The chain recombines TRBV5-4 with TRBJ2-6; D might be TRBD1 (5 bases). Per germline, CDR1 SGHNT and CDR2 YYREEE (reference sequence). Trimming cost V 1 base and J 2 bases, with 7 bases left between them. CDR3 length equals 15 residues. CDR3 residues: CASSLRGTGANVLTF. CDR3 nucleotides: TGTGCCAGCAGCTTGAGGGGTACTGGGGCCAACGTCCTGACTTTC. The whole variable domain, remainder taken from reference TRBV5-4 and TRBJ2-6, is ETGVTQSPTHLIKTRGQQVTLRCSSQSGHNTVSWYQQALGQGPQFIFQYYREEENGRGNFPPRFSGLQFPNYSSELNVNALELDDSALYLCASSLRGTGANVLTFGAGSRLTVL.

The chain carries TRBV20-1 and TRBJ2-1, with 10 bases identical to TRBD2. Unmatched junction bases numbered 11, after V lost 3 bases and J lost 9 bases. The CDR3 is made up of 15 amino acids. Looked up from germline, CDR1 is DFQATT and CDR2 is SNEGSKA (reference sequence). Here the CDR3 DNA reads TGCAGTGCTAGTCACCCTAGCGGGAGTTCCGGTGAGCAGTTCTTC. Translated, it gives CSASHPSGSSGEQFF.

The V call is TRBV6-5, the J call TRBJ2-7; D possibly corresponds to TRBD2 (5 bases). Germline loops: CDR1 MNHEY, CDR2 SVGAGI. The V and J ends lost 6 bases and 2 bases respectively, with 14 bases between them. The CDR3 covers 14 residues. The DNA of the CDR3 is TGTGCCAGCAGCTGGACTTCCAGCACCTACGAGCAGTACTTC. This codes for CASSWTSSTYEQYF.

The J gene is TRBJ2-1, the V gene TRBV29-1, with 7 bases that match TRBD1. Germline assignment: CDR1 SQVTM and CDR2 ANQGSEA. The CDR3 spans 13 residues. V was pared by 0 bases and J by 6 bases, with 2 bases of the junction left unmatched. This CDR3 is CSVEETGSNEQFF. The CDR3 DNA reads TGCAGCGTTGAAGAGACAGGGAGCAATGAGCAGTTCTTC.

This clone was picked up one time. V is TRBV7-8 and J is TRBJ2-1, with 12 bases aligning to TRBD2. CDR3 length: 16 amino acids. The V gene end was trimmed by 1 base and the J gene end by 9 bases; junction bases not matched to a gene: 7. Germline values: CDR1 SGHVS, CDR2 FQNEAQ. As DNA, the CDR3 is TGTGCCAGCAGCTTAGTGCCGCTAGCGGGGGGGGGTGAGCAGTTCTTC. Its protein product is CASSLVPLAGGGEQFF.

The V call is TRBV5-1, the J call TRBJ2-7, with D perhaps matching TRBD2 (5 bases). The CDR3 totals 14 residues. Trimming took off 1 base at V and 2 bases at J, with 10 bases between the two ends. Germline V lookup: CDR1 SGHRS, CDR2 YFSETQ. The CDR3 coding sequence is TGCGCCAGCAGCTTGACCAGCGGTGCCTACGAGCAGTACTTC. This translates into CASSLTSGAYEQYF.

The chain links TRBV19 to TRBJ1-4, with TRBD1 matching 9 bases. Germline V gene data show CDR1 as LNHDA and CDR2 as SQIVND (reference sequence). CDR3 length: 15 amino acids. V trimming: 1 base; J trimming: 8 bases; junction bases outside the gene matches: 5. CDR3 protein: CASSIGGTGNEKLFF. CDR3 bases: TGTGCCAGTAGTATAGGCGGGACAGGGAACGAAAAACTGTTTTTT.

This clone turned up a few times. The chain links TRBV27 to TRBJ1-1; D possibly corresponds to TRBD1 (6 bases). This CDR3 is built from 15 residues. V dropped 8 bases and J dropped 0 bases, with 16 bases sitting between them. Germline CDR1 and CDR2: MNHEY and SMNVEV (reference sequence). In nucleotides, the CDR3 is TGTGCCAGCCAACGGAGAACAGGGTTGAACACTGAAGCTTTCTTT. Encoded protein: CASQRRTGLNTEAFF.

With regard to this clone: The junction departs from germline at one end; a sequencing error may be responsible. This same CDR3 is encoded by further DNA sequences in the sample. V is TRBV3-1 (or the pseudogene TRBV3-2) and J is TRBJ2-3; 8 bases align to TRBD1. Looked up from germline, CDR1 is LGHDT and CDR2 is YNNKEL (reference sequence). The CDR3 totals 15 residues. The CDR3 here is CASSQDPGGADTQYF. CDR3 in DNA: TGTGCCAGCAGTCAAGATCCAGGGGGCGCAGATACGCAGTATTTT.

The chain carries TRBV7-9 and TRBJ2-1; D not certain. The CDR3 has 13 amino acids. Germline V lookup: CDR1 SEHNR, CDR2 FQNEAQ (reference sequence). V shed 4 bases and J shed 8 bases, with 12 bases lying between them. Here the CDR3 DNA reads TGTGCCAGCAGCTCTATAAGCATCGATGAGCAGTTCTTC. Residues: CASSSISIDEQFF.

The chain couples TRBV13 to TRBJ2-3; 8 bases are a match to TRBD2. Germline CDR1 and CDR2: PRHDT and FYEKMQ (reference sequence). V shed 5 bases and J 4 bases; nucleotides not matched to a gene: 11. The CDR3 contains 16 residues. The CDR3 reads CASSLAGGASSDTQYF. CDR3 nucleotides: TGTGCCAGCAGCCTAGCCGGGGGGGCGTCATCAGATACGCAGTATTTT.

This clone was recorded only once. The CDR3 nucleotides read TGTGCCTGGAGTGGATTAGCGGGTGTGGAGGGTGAGCAGTTCTTC. It yields the protein CAWSGLAGVEGEQFF. This chain links TRBV30 with TRBJ2-1, with 7 bases identical to TRBD2. The germline gives CDR1 GTSNPN, CDR2 SVGIG (reference sequence). The ends lost 1 base at V and 9 bases at J; junction bases unmatched: 12. The CDR3 loop spans 15 amino acids.

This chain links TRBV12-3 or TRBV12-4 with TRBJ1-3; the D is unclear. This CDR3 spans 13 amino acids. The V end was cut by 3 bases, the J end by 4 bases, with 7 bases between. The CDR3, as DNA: TGTGCCAGCAGTTTGAACAGCGGAAACACCATATATTTT. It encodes CASSLNSGNTIYF.

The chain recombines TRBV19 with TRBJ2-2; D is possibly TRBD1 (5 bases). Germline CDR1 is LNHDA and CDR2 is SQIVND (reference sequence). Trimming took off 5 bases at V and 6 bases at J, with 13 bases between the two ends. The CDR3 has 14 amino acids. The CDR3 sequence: CASSHDSSAGELFF. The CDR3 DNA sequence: TGTGCCAGTAGTCACGACAGTTCTGCCGGGGAGCTGTTTTTT. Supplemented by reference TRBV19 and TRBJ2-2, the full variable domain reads DGGITQSPKYLFRKEGQNVTLSCEQNLNHDAMYWYRQDPGQGLRLIYYSQIVNDFQKGDIAEGYSVSREKKESFPLTVTSAQKNPTAFYLCASSHDSSAGELFFGEGSRLTVL.

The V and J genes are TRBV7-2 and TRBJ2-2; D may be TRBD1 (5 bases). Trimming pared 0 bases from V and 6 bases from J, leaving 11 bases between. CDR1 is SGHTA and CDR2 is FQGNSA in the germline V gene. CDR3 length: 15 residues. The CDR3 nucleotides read TGTGCCAGCAGCTTAGCACTCAGGGTACCCGGGGAGCTGTTTTTT. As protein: CASSLALRVPGELFF.

The chain's CDR3 is CASKQGARGYTF. The CDR3 bases are TGTGCCAGCAAGCAGGGGGCCCGCGGCTACACCTTC. The V call is TRBV28, the J call TRBJ1-2; 8 bases align to TRBD1. CDR3 length equals 12 residues. V dropped 7 bases and J dropped 8; count of bases not matched to a gene: 6. CDR1 MDHEN and CDR2 SYDVKM come from the germline V gene.

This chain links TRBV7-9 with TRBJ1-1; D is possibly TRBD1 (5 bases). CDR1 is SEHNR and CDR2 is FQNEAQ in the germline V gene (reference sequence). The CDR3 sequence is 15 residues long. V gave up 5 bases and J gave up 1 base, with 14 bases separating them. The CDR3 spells CASSPRQRGNTEAFF. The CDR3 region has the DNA TGTGCCAGCAGCCCGCGCCAAAGGGGGAACACTGAAGCTTTCTTT.

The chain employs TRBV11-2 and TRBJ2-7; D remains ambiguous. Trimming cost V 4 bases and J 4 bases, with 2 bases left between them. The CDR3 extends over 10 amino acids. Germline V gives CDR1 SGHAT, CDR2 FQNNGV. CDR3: CASSSYEQYF. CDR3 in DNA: TGTGCCAGCAGCTCTTACGAGCAGTACTTC. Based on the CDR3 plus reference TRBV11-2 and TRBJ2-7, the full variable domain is EAGVAQSPRYKIIEKRQSVAFWCNPISGHATLYWYQQILGQGPKLLIQFQNNGVVDDSQLPKDRFSAERLKGVDSTLKIQPAKLEDSAVYLCASSSYEQYFGPGTRLTVT.

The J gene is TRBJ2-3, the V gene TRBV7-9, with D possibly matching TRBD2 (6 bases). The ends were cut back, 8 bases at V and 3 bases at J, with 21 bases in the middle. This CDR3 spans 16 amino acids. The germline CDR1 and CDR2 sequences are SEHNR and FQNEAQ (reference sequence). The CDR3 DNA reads TGTGCCAGCCGGCCCCAAACGGGAGCTTTGACAGATACGCAGTATTTT. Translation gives CASRPQTGALTDTQYF.